These 32 T cell receptor beta chains were sequenced from one sample in a study of early T cells in non-severe SARS-CoV-2 infection. MiXCR was run by TCRdb on the 5' RACE reads, yielding one entry per CDR3 protein. The sample includes about 20,000 distinct CDR3 sequences, under 5.5% seen only once; the top ten take around 5.2%. The sequenced material came from whole blood. The receptors here all came from an adult who was a healthcare worker with PCR-confirmed SARS-CoV-2 infection or an uninfected control (not recorded which).

This clonotype was picked up many times. The rearrangement links TRBV7-2 to TRBJ2-7, with TRBD2 as a possible D gene (6 bases). The CDR3 has 16 residues. Germline V lookup: CDR1 SGHTA, CDR2 FQGNSA. V was shortened by 5 bases and J by 3 bases, with 20 bases between the two germline ends. This chain's CDR3 is CASSTERRELVYEQYF. CDR3 coding DNA: TGTGCCAGCAGCACCGAGCGGAGGGAGCTGGTCTACGAGCAGTACTTC.

CDR3 sequence: CASMQGTGFTDTQYF. The CDR3 coding sequence is TGCGCCAGCATGCAGGGAACAGGGTTCACAGATACGCAGTATTTT. V is TRBV5-1 and J is TRBJ2-3; D perhaps matches TRBD1 (6 bases). The ends were cut back, 6 bases at V and 2 bases at J, with 16 bases in the middle. CDR3 size: 15 residues. Germline CDR1 reads SGHRS; CDR2 reads YFSETQ.

This clonotype came up many times. This rearrangement joins TRBV18 to TRBJ1-5; perhaps TRBD1 as D (5 bases). The V gene lost 2 bases and the J gene lost 6 bases, with 14 bases spanning the gap. In germline, CDR1 is KGHSH, CDR2 LQKENI. CDR3 length equals 15 residues. The CDR3 sequence is CASSPRQLEGQPQHF. For the CDR3, the DNA is TGTGCCAGCTCACCAAGACAGTTGGAAGGTCAGCCCCAGCATTTT.

In this sample, this clonotype turned up many times. The rearrangement joins TRBV12-3 or TRBV12-4 to TRBJ1-6, with D possibly TRBD1 on 5 matching bases. This CDR3 comprises 14 residues. V lost 3 bases to trimming and J lost 11 bases, with 14 bases between them. The CDR3 DNA sequence: TGTGCCAGCAGTTTGGGGACCCATGTGACACCCCTCCACTTT. It encodes CASSLGTHVTPLHF.

This clonotype came up many times. This chain joins TRBV5-1 and TRBJ1-1; D remains ambiguous. The CDR3 covers 14 residues. Germline V gives CDR1 SGHRS, CDR2 YFSETQ. V was shortened by 0 bases and J by 0 bases, with 6 bases between the two germline ends. The CDR3 region has the DNA TGCGCCAGCAGCTTGGCGACGTTGAACACTGAAGCTTTCTTT. Translation: CASSLATLNTEAFF.

This clonotype was counted at least ten times. This sequence joins TRBV2 and TRBJ2-3; weak D call: TRBD2 (5 bases). The V end was cut by 2 bases, the J end by 3 bases, with 21 bases between. This CDR3 is built from 18 residues. CDR1 SNHLY and CDR2 FYNNEI come from the germline V gene. The CDR3 reads CASSESEAGPIGTDTQYF. The CDR3 nucleotides read TGTGCCAGCAGTGAATCGGAGGCAGGTCCTATTGGGACAGATACGCAGTATTTT.

Only a few counts were recorded for this clonotype. The chain uses TRBV12-3 or TRBV12-4 and TRBJ1-2; D unclear. Trimming removed 5 bases from V and 3 bases from J, with 16 bases in between. The CDR3 totals 15 residues. As DNA, the CDR3 is TGTGCCAGCAGTGACTCCGGGGTGGCAGACTATGGCTACACCTTC. This codes for CASSDSGVADYGYTF.

This clonotype was seen a handful of times. This chain links TRBV11-2 with TRBJ2-2; D gene unclear. The length of the CDR3 is 15 residues. The germline CDR1 and CDR2 sequences are SGHAT and FQNNGV. The V gene lost 3 bases and the J gene lost 2 bases, with 10 bases spanning the gap. CDR3 nucleotide sequence: TGTGCCAGCAGCTTCTTGATAGATAACACCGGGGAGCTGTTTTTT. Amino acids: CASSFLIDNTGELFF.

At least ten counts were recorded for this clonotype. This chain's CDR3 is CASSLDGNTIYF. The CDR3 bases are TGTGCCAGCAGCCTAGATGGAAACACCATATATTTT. This chain uses TRBV7-9 with TRBJ1-3, with D uncertain. The V gene lost 5 bases and the J gene lost 3 bases, with 5 bases spanning the gap. Germline CDR1 is SEHNR and CDR2 is FQNEAQ (reference sequence). The CDR3 runs 12 residues.

This clonotype was observed many times. V is TRBV29-1 and J is TRBJ2-3; tentatively, D is TRBD1 or TRBD2 (5 bases each). Per germline, CDR1 SQVTM and CDR2 ANQGSEA. There are 13 residues in the CDR3. V was shortened by 6 bases and J by 2 bases, with 12 bases between the two germline ends. The CDR3 region is CSVAGTYTDTQYF. The DNA of the CDR3 is TGCAGCGTGGCCGGGACGTACACAGATACGCAGTATTTT.

This clonotype occurred many times. The rearrangement joins TRBV18 to TRBJ2-5; D remains unclear. This CDR3 is 13 amino acids long. Trimming removed 2 bases at V and 1 base at J, with 5 bases between. Germline-derived CDR1 and CDR2 are KGHSH and LQKENI. CDR3 amino acids: CASSPGSQETQYF. As DNA, the CDR3 is TGTGCCAGCTCACCAGGCAGCCAAGAGACCCAGTACTTC.

This clonotype has at least ten counts. The chain carries TRBV5-1 and TRBJ2-5; 11 bases line up with TRBD2. The V and J ends lost 4 bases and 3 bases, in that order; junction bases with no gene match: 11. CDR1 is SGHRS, CDR2 YFSETQ, per germline. The CDR3 runs to 17 residues. The CDR3: CASSGGLAAPGEETQYF. CDR3 nucleotide sequence: TGCGCCAGCAGCGGGGGACTAGCGGCTCCCGGAGAAGAGACCCAGTACTTC.

This clonotype was detected ten times or more. This chain links TRBV5-1 with TRBJ2-7; a possible D gene is TRBD2 (7 bases). CDR3 size: 14 residues. The V end was cut by 0 bases, the J end by 2 bases, with 9 bases between. The germline V gene has CDR1 SGHRS and CDR2 YFSETQ. CDR3 residues: CASSLEGGTYEQYF. The CDR3 DNA is TGCGCCAGCAGCTTGGAGGGGGGGACCTACGAGCAGTACTTC.

The chain has TRBV3-1 and TRBJ1-1; no clear D gene. The germline V gene encodes CDR1 LGHDT and CDR2 YNNKEL (reference sequence). The V end lost 4 bases, the J end lost 1 base, and 7 bases lay between the germline ends. This CDR3 has 13 amino acids. CDR3 in DNA: TGTGCCAGCAGCCGACGAGCGAACACTGAAGCTTTCTTT. It specifies CASSRRANTEAFF.

There are many counts of this clonotype. This chain connects TRBV4-3 to TRBJ1-1; D uncertain. V lost 1 base and J lost 0, with 3 bases in between. Germline V CDR1 and CDR2: LGHNA, YSLEER. The CDR3 spans 13 residues. CDR3: CASSQVLNTEAFF. The CDR3 nucleotides are TGCGCCAGCAGCCAAGTACTGAACACTGAAGCTTTCTTT.

CDR3 sequence reads: CSARQTGGWEADTQYF. The DNA of the CDR3 is TGCAGTGCTAGGCAGACAGGCGGGTGGGAAGCAGATACGCAGTATTTT. The chain joins TRBV20-1 to TRBJ2-3, with a weak D call TRBD1 (6 bases). Deletions cut 3 bases from V and 4 bases from J, with 20 bases between. CDR3 length: 16 amino acids. The germline CDR1 and CDR2 sequences are DFQATT and SNEGSKA (reference sequence).

Comment on this clonotype: A much larger clone differs by one base, so this may be a read error. The chain has TRBV2 and TRBJ2-1; D might be TRBD2 (6 bases). The CDR3 is 14 amino acids. Looked up from germline, CDR1 is SNHLY and CDR2 is FYNNEI. Trimming shortened V by 5 bases and J by 2 bases, and 10 bases separated the two germline ends. DNA for the CDR3: TGTGCCAGCAGTCGGGCGGGGACCTACAATGAGCAGTTCTTC. Protein product: CASSRAGTYNEQFF.

This clonotype was observed at least ten times. The V and J genes are TRBV20-1 and TRBJ2-7; possible D gene TRBD1, 6 bases. This CDR3 spans 14 amino acids. Trimming pared 5 bases from V and 0 bases from J, leaving 14 bases between. CDR1 DFQATT and CDR2 SNEGSKA come from the germline V gene (reference sequence). The CDR3 spells CSAQDSLSSYEQYF. CDR3 nucleotide sequence: TGCAGTGCTCAGGACAGTCTTAGCTCCTACGAGCAGTACTTC.

This clonotype was counted at least ten times. The rearrangement links TRBV5-1 to TRBJ2-3, with D perhaps assigned TRBD1 or TRBD2 (5 bases each). The CDR3 runs to 14 residues. The germline CDR1 and CDR2 sequences are SGHRS and YFSETQ. V lost 0 bases and J lost 6, with 11 bases in between. CDR3 residues: CASSLESEGDTQYF. The CDR3 bases are TGCGCCAGCAGCTTGGAATCCGAGGGGGATACGCAGTATTTT.

J is TRBJ2-5 and V is TRBV11-2, with a weak D call TRBD1 (5 bases). Trimming left V 2 bases short and J 5 bases short, with 12 bases between. Germline V lookup: CDR1 SGHAT, CDR2 FQNNGV. This CDR3 has 14 amino acids. CDR3 in DNA: TGTGCCAGCAGCTTACAGGGAAGAACGGAGACCCAGTACTTC. Translated, it gives CASSLQGRTETQYF.

This clonotype appeared many times. CDR3: CASSHQRGGRRTQYF. In DNA form, the CDR3 reads TGTGCCAGCAGCCACCAGCGGGGGGGCCGCCGTACGCAGTATTTT. This chain uses TRBV3-2 with TRBJ2-3; no check of the table's D call, TRBD2, against the DNA was made. TRBV3-2 is noted as a pseudogene. This CDR3 region has 15 residues.

In its sample, this clonotype was seen many times. The chain carries TRBV11-2 and TRBJ2-2, with no clear D. V shed 5 bases and J shed 1 base, with 5 bases lying between them. This CDR3 has 13 residues. Per germline, CDR1 SGHAT and CDR2 FQNNGV. This CDR3 reads CASSEQNTGELFF. Written as DNA, the CDR3 is TGTGCCAGCAGCGAGCAGAACACCGGGGAGCTGTTTTTT.

This clonotype was recorded once. One base away lies a much larger clone, so this may be a sequencing read error. The V gene is TRBV5-1, the J gene TRBJ1-6, with 8 bases that match TRBD1. This CDR3 is 14 amino acids long. Germline V gives CDR1 SGHRS, CDR2 YFSETQ. The CDR3 sequence is CTSSLDRVDSPLHF. CDR3 DNA: TGCACCAGCAGCTTGGACAGGGTGGATTCACCCCTCCACTTT.

This clonotype was recorded a few times. The J gene is TRBJ2-1, the V gene TRBV11-2, with 7 nucleotides matching TRBD1. Germline CDR1 and CDR2: SGHAT and FQNNGV. The ends lost 5 bases at V and 4 bases at J; junction bases unmatched: 2. The CDR3 runs 13 residues. The CDR3 DNA is TGTGCCAGCAGCGGACAGGAATACAATGAGCAGTTCTTC. Amino acid sequence: CASSGQEYNEQFF.

This clonotype was counted at least ten times. The chain links TRBV7-9 to TRBJ1-2, with D unclear. V lost 6 bases and J 8 bases, leaving 16 bases between the germline ends. The CDR3 extends over 13 amino acids. CDR1 SEHNR and CDR2 FQNEAQ come from the germline V gene (reference sequence). CDR3 DNA sequence: TGTGCCAGCAGACCAGGTGTCGCGGGAGGCTACACCTTC. Encoded protein: CASRPGVAGGYTF.

Within the sample, this clonotype is medium-sized. CDR3 residues: CSARREGVNEQFF. The CDR3 DNA reads as TGCAGTGCTAGGCGGGAGGGAGTCAATGAGCAGTTCTTC. V is TRBV20-1 and J is TRBJ2-1; 9 nucleotides line up with TRBD2. The V gene's germline CDR1 is DFQATT and CDR2 SNEGSKA (reference sequence). The CDR3 runs 13 residues. After removal of 3 bases from V and 6 bases from J, the junction contained 3 bases not matched to a gene.

This sequence joins TRBV6-5 and TRBJ1-2; no clear D gene. The CDR3 spans 13 residues. Trimming stripped 8 bases from V and 4 bases from J, with 14 bases between. Germline V gene data show CDR1 as MNHEY and CDR2 as SVGAGI. The DNA for the CDR3 is TGTGCCAGCGGGTCTCCGGACGTCTATGGCTACACCTTC. Protein product: CASGSPDVYGYTF.

The chain is built from TRBV3-1 and TRBJ2-5, with D unresolved. V gave up 3 bases and J gave up 3 bases, with 2 bases separating them. The CDR3 spans 11 residues. In germline, CDR1 is LGHDT, CDR2 YNNKEL (reference sequence). The CDR3 region has the DNA TGTGCCAGCAGCCAGGAAGAGACCCAGTACTTC. This codes for CASSQEETQYF.

This clonotype was seen a few times. The CDR3 bases are TGTGCCAGCTCACCAGCCCCACAGAATTCACCCCTCCACTTT. It translates to CASSPAPQNSPLHF. The V gene is TRBV18, the J gene TRBJ1-6; D unresolved. Germline lookup yields CDR1 KGHSH and CDR2 LQKENI. Trimming shortened V by 2 bases and J by 7 bases, and 9 bases separated the two germline ends. The CDR3 totals 14 residues.

This clonotype was recorded many times. The CDR3, as DNA: TGCAGTGCTAGTAAGGCGGGAGGGCCTTTCGGGGAGCTGTTTTTT. It yields the protein CSASKAGGPFGELFF. This chain joins TRBV20-1 and TRBJ2-2; 9 bases match TRBD2. J gave up 7 bases and V 3 bases, and 9 bases lay outside the gene matches. Per the germline V gene, CDR1 is DFQATT and CDR2 is SNEGSKA (reference sequence). The CDR3 runs 15 residues.

This clonotype was detected many times. The gene calls are TRBV6-5 and TRBJ1-1, with D hard to call. In germline, CDR1 is MNHEY, CDR2 SVGAGI. V dropped 5 bases and J dropped 6 bases, with 13 bases sitting between them. This CDR3 region has 13 residues. The CDR3 DNA follows: TGTGCCAGCAGTCCCAACGGAGTGGCTGAAGCTTTCTTT. It specifies CASSPNGVAEAFF.

This clonotype was observed many times. The CDR3 here is CASSTTFPGGYTF. The CDR3 region has the DNA TGTGCCAGCAGCACCACTTTCCCCGGCGGCTACACCTTC. This chain uses TRBV5-6 with TRBJ1-2; no reliable D call. CDR1 is SGHDT, CDR2 YYEEEE, per germline. The CDR3 totals 13 residues. With 4 bases removed from V and 8 bases from J, the gap between germline ends came to 15 bases.